This is a list of T cell receptor beta chains from one sample in a study of blood T cell repertoires in COVID-19. TCRdb's copy holds only in-frame clones and misses some; the assay was immunoSEQ multiplex PCR. This sample has some 390,000 clones; about 87% occur once, and the top ten carry about 2.3%. Material: peripheral blood. These receptors were obtained from a woman aged 60-70 years with COVID-19, enrolled during active disease. The CDR3 runs from the conserved cysteine through the conserved F or W.

v_call	j_call	cdr3_aa
TRBV6-5	TRBJ2-2	CASRPTGAGELFF
TRBV5-4	TRBJ1-2	CASSLDRVYGYTF
TRBV28	TRBJ2-1	CASSFSEQFF
TRBV7-2	TRBJ2-1	CASKVRASIVNEQFF
TRBV6-1	TRBJ2-7	CASRGQVLEQYF
TRBV14	TRBJ2-1	CASSGGLAVYNEQFF
TRBV7-9	TRBJ1-4	CASSPRGNNEKLFF
TRBV30	TRBJ1-2	CAYSPGAGSPLETF
TRBV2	TRBJ2-1	CASMPGQGFDEQFF
TRBV5-1	TRBJ2-3	CASSPGGPDTQYF